The 26 T cell receptor beta chains presented below share a single source sample, sequenced in a study of early T cells in non-severe SARS-CoV-2 infection. Each CDR3 protein gets one entry after TCRdb re-called the 5' RACE reads with MiXCR. The sample holds around 60,000 distinct CDR3 sequences; 9.5% to 15% are singletons and the top ten take 3.5% to 5.5%. The sequenced material came from whole blood. Every receptor here comes from an adult who was a healthcare worker with PCR-confirmed SARS-CoV-2 infection or an uninfected control (not recorded which).

This clonotype appeared a few times. The chain employs TRBV19 and TRBJ2-3; 8 bases are shared with TRBD1. Germline loops: CDR1 LNHDA, CDR2 SQIVND (reference sequence). J gave up 1 base and V 3 bases, and 3 bases lay outside the gene matches. The CDR3 runs to 15 residues. For the CDR3, the DNA is TGTGCCAGTAGTATCCAGGGGGCTGGCACAGATACGCAGTATTTT. Residues: CASSIQGAGTDTQYF.

The rearrangement uses TRBV6-1 and TRBJ1-1; D perhaps matches TRBD1 (5 bases). Trimming removed 2 bases at V and 8 bases at J, with 9 bases between. The CDR3 length is 12 residues. The germline gives CDR1 MNHNS, CDR2 SASEGT. This CDR3 is CASSEWTREAFF. The DNA for the CDR3 is TGTGCCAGCAGTGAATGGACAAGGGAAGCTTTCTTT.

This clonotype showed up just a few times. The rearrangement links TRBV28 to TRBJ2-1; weak D call: TRBD1 (5 bases). This CDR3 has 15 residues. Deletions cut 3 bases from V and 4 bases from J, with 13 bases between. Germline CDR1 reads MDHEN; CDR2 reads SYDVKM. The CDR3 loop is CASSFETAQYNEQFF. CDR3 DNA: TGTGCCAGCAGTTTCGAGACAGCCCAATACAATGAGCAGTTCTTC.

J is TRBJ2-6 and V is TRBV6-4, with a possible D match to TRBD2 (5 bases). Germline V gives CDR1 MRHNA, CDR2 SNTAGT. The CDR3 spans 13 residues. Trimming removed 4 bases from V and 4 bases from J, with 5 bases in between. In DNA form, the CDR3 reads TGTGCCAGCAGTGCGGGGGGGGCCAACGTCCTGACTTTC. This translates into CASSAGGANVLTF.

CDR3 sequence reads: CATSEFIQGAETQYF. CDR3 sequence (DNA): TGTGCCACCAGTGAGTTTATACAGGGGGCGGAGACCCAGTACTTC. The chain joins TRBV24-1 to TRBJ2-5; 9 bases are a match to TRBD1. Germline CDR1 KGHDR, CDR2 SFDVKD. Trimming took 4 bases from V and 5 from J; bases not matched to a gene: 7. The CDR3 length is 15 residues.

There are many counts of this clonotype. The chain carries TRBV9 and TRBJ2-2; D is ambiguous. V dropped 0 bases and J dropped 1 base, with 10 bases sitting between them. The CDR3 is 16 amino acids. In germline, CDR1 is SGDLS, CDR2 YYNGEE. The CDR3 loop reads CASSVAPLGNTGELFF. As DNA, the CDR3 is TGTGCCAGCAGCGTAGCCCCCCTGGGGAACACCGGGGAGCTGTTTTTT.

This clonotype was recorded many times. This sequence joins TRBV29-1 and TRBJ1-1; no firm D call. V dropped 3 bases and J dropped 3 bases, with 5 bases sitting between them. The CDR3 is made up of 11 amino acids. Germline CDR1 is SQVTM and CDR2 is ANQGSEA. The CDR3 is CSVESDTEAFF. Here the CDR3 DNA reads TGCAGCGTTGAGTCAGACACTGAAGCTTTCTTT.

This clonotype was observed a few times. This chain connects TRBV9 to TRBJ2-7; 7 positions agree with TRBD2. The CDR3 contains 13 residues. Germline V gives CDR1 SGDLS, CDR2 YYNGEE. J lost 7 bases, V lost 7 bases, and 11 bases had no gene match. The CDR3 loop reads CASARSGNVEQYF. As DNA, the CDR3 is TGTGCCAGCGCGCGGAGCGGGAATGTAGAGCAGTACTTC.

Comment on this clonotype: A much larger clone lies one base from this, so it may be a read error. This chain uses TRBV15 with TRBJ2-7, with 12 bases aligning to TRBD1. This CDR3 region has 16 residues. V shed 4 bases, J shed 5 bases, and the junction held 9 bases outside the gene matches. Per the germline V gene, CDR1 is LNHNV and CDR2 is YYDKDF (reference sequence). CDR3 protein: CATSKFAGTGGDEQYF. The CDR3 region has the DNA TGTGCCACCAGCAAATTCGCCGGGACAGGGGGCGACGAGCAGTACTTC.

This clonotype was counted between two and nine times. This rearrangement joins TRBV6-2 or TRBV6-3 to TRBJ1-4; D ambiguous. Deletions cut 6 bases from V and 0 bases from J, with 29 bases between. The CDR3 extends over 21 amino acids. Per the germline V gene, CDR1 is MNHEY and CDR2 is SVGEGT. The CDR3 spells CASSLFSRRTWASATNEKLFF. Here the CDR3 DNA reads TGTGCCAGCAGCCTCTTCTCGAGACGGACCTGGGCTTCAGCAACTAATGAAAAACTGTTTTTT.

The chain recombines TRBV7-2 with TRBJ2-5, with 9 bases identical to TRBD2. Germline CDR1 reads SGHTA; CDR2 reads FQGNSA. The CDR3 is 15 residues long. V lost 3 bases, J lost 2 bases, and 4 bases stayed unmatched. This chain's CDR3 is CASSFRAGGQETQYF. DNA of the CDR3: TGTGCCAGCAGCTTCCGAGCGGGGGGACAAGAGACCCAGTACTTC.

This clonotype was counted only a few times. V usage is TRBV28 and J usage is TRBJ2-6; D uncertain. CDR3 length equals 13 residues. Germline V gene sequence: CDR1 MDHEN, CDR2 SYDVKM. V was cut by 7 bases and J by 3 bases, with 7 bases left in between. CDR3 nucleotides: TGTGCCAGCACCACATATGGGGCCAACGTCCTGACTTTC. It translates to CASTTYGANVLTF.

In this sample, this clonotype turned up many times. The CDR3 spells CASSGLGPYNEQFF. The CDR3 DNA is TGTGCCAGCAGCGGACTGGGCCCCTACAATGAGCAGTTCTTC. The V gene is TRBV7-9, the J gene TRBJ2-1; weak D call: TRBD2 (5 bases). Trimming took off 5 bases at V and 2 bases at J, with 10 bases between the two ends. This CDR3 spans 14 amino acids. Germline CDR1 is SEHNR and CDR2 is FQNEAQ (reference sequence).

Many counts were recorded for this clonotype. The chain joins TRBV20-1 to TRBJ2-1; 7 bases map to TRBD1. The CDR3 contains 15 residues. V shed 1 base, J shed 8 bases, and the junction held 11 bases outside the gene matches. Germline assignment: CDR1 DFQATT and CDR2 SNEGSKA (reference sequence). CDR3 nucleotide sequence: TGCAGTGCTAGAGTGGGGACAGTGGGTTGGGATGAGCAGTTCTTC. Its translation: CSARVGTVGWDEQFF.

The sample holds many counts of this clonotype. The chain links TRBV7-9 to TRBJ2-1; D gene uncertain. V shed 6 bases and J shed 6 bases, with 12 bases lying between them. The length of the CDR3 is 13 residues. Germline loops: CDR1 SEHNR, CDR2 FQNEAQ (reference sequence). As DNA, the CDR3 is TGTGCCAGCAGTCTTCCCACCGGCAATGAGCAGTTCTTC. Residues: CASSLPTGNEQFF.

The CDR3 bases are TGTGCCAGTGGCCCTGGTTATGTCGACACTGAAGCTTTCTTT. As protein: CASGPGYVDTEAFF. The chain links TRBV5-5 to TRBJ1-1; no reliable D call. There are 14 residues in the CDR3. CDR1 and CDR2 (germline): SGHKS, YYEKEE (reference sequence). V was pared by 8 bases and J by 3 bases, with 17 bases between.

This clonotype has at least ten counts. V and J are TRBV27 and TRBJ2-5, with D possibly TRBD1 on 6 matching bases. This CDR3 spans 12 amino acids. V lost 9 bases and J lost 1, with 9 bases in between. The germline CDR1 and CDR2 sequences are MNHEY and SMNVEV (reference sequence). As DNA, the CDR3 is TGTGCCAGTAGGGACATCCAAGAGACCCAGTACTTC. Its protein product is CASRDIQETQYF.

In its sample, this clonotype was seen a few times. The chain links TRBV7-2 to TRBJ2-2; TRBD2 matches at 11 bases. V lost 3 bases and J lost 8; bases outside the gene matches: 5. The germline CDR1 and CDR2 sequences are SGHTA and FQGNSA. This CDR3 is built from 15 residues. The CDR3 DNA sequence: TGTGCCAGCAGCTTGACTAGCGGGATTCCTGGGGAGCTGTTTTTT. Its protein product is CASSLTSGIPGELFF.

In its sample, this clonotype was seen a few times. The rearrangement uses TRBV24-1 and TRBJ2-1; 12 bases line up with TRBD2. The CDR3 consists of 18 residues. The junction had 9 bases not matched to a gene; V was cut back by 6 bases and J by 1 base. From germline, CDR1 is KGHDR and CDR2 SFDVKD. CDR3 region: CATSSSGGGGRSYNEQFF. Written as DNA, the CDR3 is TGTGCCACCAGTTCTAGCGGGGGGGGAGGGCGGTCCTACAATGAGCAGTTCTTC.

The chain is built from TRBV19 and TRBJ1-5, with D possibly matching TRBD1 (6 bases). The germline V and J ends were trimmed by 4 bases and 6 bases, with 10 bases remaining between them. The CDR3 contains 13 residues. The germline V gene encodes CDR1 LNHDA and CDR2 SQIVND (reference sequence). Written as DNA, the CDR3 is TGTGCCAGTAGTACACAGGGAGGTCAGCCCCAGCATTTT. Its protein product is CASSTQGGQPQHF.

This clonotype showed up just a few times. The chain combines TRBV5-1 with TRBJ2-7; D is possibly TRBD1 or TRBD2 (5 bases each). This CDR3 spans 12 amino acids. The germline V and J ends were trimmed by 5 bases and 5 bases, with 11 bases remaining between them. Germline loops: CDR1 SGHRS, CDR2 YFSETQ. The CDR3 nucleotides read TGCGCCAGCAGTATCGGGGACCACGAGCAGTACTTC. Encoded protein: CASSIGDHEQYF.

This rearrangement joins TRBV20-1 to TRBJ2-7, with D possibly being TRBD2 (5 bases). V was trimmed by 3 bases and J by 7 bases, leaving 10 bases between them. This CDR3 is built from 11 residues. Germline CDR1 DFQATT, CDR2 SNEGSKA (reference sequence). The CDR3 coding sequence is TGCAGTGCTAGCGTCCGCGGGGAGCAGTACTTC. Translated, it gives CSASVRGEQYF.

This clonotype was recorded at least ten times. The chain uses TRBV28 and TRBJ1-1; no firm D call. The germline CDR1 and CDR2 sequences are MDHEN and SYDVKM. The CDR3 has 15 residues. V lost 5 bases and J 0 bases, leaving 13 bases between the germline ends. The CDR3 sequence is CASSPPKGMNTEAFF. For the CDR3, the DNA is TGTGCCAGCAGTCCCCCGAAGGGTATGAACACTGAAGCTTTCTTT.

This clonotype was detected a few times. The chain has TRBV20-1 and TRBJ1-6, with a possible D match to TRBD1 (6 bases). This CDR3 region has 15 residues. Germline assignment: CDR1 DFQATT and CDR2 SNEGSKA (reference sequence). V gave up 0 bases and J gave up 7 bases, with 13 bases separating them. The DNA for the CDR3 is TGCAGTGCTAGAGACCTGACAGGTCCGAATTCACCCCTCCACTTT. As protein: CSARDLTGPNSPLHF.

The CDR3 bases are TGTGCCAGCAGCCGGGATCGGACCCATGAGCAGTTCTTC. Its translation is CASSRDRTHEQFF. J is TRBJ2-1 and V is TRBV3-1, with D unclear. This CDR3 contains 13 residues. Germline V gives CDR1 LGHDT, CDR2 YNNKEL (reference sequence). With 4 bases removed from V and 8 bases from J, the gap between germline ends came to 12 bases.

The rearrangement joins TRBV11-2 to TRBJ2-2, with 7 bases fitting TRBD1. The CDR3 is 16 residues long. Germline V lookup: CDR1 SGHAT, CDR2 FQNNGV. V dropped 4 bases and J dropped 3; count of bases not matched to a gene: 8. The CDR3 loop reads CASSYAGTADTGELFF. The CDR3 nucleotides are TGTGCCAGCAGCTATGCCGGGACAGCGGACACCGGGGAGCTGTTTTTT. Variable domain in full (rest from reference TRBV11-2 and TRBJ2-2): EAGVAQSPRYKIIEKRQSVAFWCNPISGHATLYWYQQILGQGPKLLIQFQNNGVVDDSQLPKDRFSAERLKGVDSTLKIQPAKLEDSAVYLCASSYAGTADTGELFFGEGSRLTVL.